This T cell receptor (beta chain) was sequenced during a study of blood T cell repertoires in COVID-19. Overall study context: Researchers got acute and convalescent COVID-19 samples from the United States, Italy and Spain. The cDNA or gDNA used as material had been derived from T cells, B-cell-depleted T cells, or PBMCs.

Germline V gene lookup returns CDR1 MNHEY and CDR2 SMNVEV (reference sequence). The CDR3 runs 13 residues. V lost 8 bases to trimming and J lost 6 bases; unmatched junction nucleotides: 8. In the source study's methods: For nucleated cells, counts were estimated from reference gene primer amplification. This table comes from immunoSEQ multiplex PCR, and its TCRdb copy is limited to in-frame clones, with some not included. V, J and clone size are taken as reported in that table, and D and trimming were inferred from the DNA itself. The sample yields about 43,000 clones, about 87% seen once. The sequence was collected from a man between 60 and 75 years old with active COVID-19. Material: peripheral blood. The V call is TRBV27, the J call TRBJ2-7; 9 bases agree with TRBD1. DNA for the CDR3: TGTGCCAGCGGAGACAGGGGGTCTAGCGAGCAGTACTTC. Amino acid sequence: CASGDRGSSEQYF.